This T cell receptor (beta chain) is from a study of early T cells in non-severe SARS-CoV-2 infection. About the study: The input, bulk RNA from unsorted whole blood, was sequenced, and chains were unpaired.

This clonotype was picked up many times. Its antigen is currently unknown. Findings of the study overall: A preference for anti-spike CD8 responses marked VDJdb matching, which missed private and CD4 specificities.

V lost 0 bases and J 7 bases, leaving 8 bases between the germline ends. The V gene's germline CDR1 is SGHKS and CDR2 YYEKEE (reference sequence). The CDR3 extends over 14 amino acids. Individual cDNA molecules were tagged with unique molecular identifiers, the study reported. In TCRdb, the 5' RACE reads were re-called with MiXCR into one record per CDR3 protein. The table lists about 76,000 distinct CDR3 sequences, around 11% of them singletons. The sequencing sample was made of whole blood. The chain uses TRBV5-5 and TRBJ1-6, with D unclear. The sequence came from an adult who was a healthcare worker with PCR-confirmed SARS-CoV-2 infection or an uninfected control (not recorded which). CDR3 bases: TGTGCCAGCAGCTTGGGAGGGTTAAATTCACCCCTCCACTTT. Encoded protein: CASSLGGLNSPLHF.